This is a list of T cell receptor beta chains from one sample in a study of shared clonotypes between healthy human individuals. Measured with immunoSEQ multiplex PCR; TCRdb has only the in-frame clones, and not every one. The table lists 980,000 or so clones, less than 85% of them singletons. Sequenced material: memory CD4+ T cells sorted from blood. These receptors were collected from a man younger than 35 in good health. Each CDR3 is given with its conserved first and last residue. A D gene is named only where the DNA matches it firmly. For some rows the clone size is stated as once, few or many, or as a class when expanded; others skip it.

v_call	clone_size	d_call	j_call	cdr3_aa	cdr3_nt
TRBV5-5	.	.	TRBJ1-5	CASSLETGNQPQHF	TGTGCCAGCAGCTTGGAAACAGGGAATCAGCCCCAGCATTTT
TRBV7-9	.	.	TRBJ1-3	CASSRDIRTGSTIYF	TGTGCCAGCAGCCGCGATATCCGGACGGGAAGCACCATATATTTT
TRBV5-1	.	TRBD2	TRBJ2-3	CASSWGGTSGTRTDTQYF	TGCGCCAGCAGCTGGGGCGGGACTAGCGGGACCCGCACAGATACGCAGTATTTT
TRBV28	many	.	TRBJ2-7	CASSVQGKGSYEQYF	TGTGCCAGCAGCGTCCAGGGTAAAGGGTCCTACGAGCAGTACTTC
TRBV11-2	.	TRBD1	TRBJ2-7	CASSLGTGGSYEQYF	TGTGCCAGCAGCTTAGGGACAGGGGGCTCCTACGAGCAGTACTTC
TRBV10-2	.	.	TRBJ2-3	CASTTRGERGTDTQYF	TGCGCCAGCACCACCAGGGGCGAGAGGGGCACAGATACGCAGTATTTT
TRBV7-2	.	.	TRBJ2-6	CASSPPPGSDVLTF	TGTGCCAGCAGCCCCCCCCCAGGGAGTGACGTCCTGACTTTC
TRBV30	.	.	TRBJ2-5	CAWSSPDFFQETQYF	TGTGCCTGGAGTTCCCCTGACTTTTTCCAAGAGACCCAGTACTTC
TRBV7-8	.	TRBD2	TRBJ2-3	CASQTSWSTDTQYF	TGTGCCAGTCAGACTAGCTGGAGCACAGATACGCAGTATTTT
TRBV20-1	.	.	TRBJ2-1	CSARDWPEQFF	TGCAGTGCTAGAGACTGGCCAGAGCAGTTCTTC
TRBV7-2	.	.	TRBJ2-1	CASSLGTFYNEQFF	TGTGCCAGCAGCTTAGGGACTTTCTACAATGAGCAGTTCTTC
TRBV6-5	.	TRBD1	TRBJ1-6	CASRQDRVYNSPLHF	TGTGCCAGCAGGCAGGACAGGGTGTATAATTCACCCCTCCACTTT
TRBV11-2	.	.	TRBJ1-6	CASSLGTNSPLHF	TGTGCCAGCAGCCTCGGGACTAATTCACCCCTCCACTTT
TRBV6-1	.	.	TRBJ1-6	CASKGTRAANSPLHF	TGTGCCAGCAAAGGTACAAGGGCAGCTAATTCACCCCTCCACTTT
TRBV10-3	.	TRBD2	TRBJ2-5	CAISDRLAGQETQYF	TGTGCCATCAGTGATAGGCTAGCGGGGCAGGAGACCCAGTACTTC
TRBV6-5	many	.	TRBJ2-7	CASSTSWGGYEQYF	TGTGCCAGCAGTACTAGCTGGGGAGGCTACGAGCAGTACTTC
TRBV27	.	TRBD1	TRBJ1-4	CASSFSRGREKLFF	TGTGCCAGCAGTTTCTCCAGGGGGCGGGAAAAACTGTTTTTT
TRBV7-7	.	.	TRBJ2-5	CASSLTFLPGTETQYF	TGTGCTAGCAGCTTAACATTCCTTCCAGGGACTGAGACCCAGTACTTC
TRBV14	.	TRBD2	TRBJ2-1	CASGRSGRAGYEQFF	TGTGCCTCCGGCCGTAGCGGGAGGGCCGGGTATGAGCAGTTCTTC
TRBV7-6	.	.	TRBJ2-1	CASSLAGVSSYNEQFF	TGTGCCAGCAGCTTAGCGGGGGTAAGCTCCTACAATGAGCAGTTCTTC
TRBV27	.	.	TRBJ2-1	CASSYQGRSYNEQFF	TGTGCCAGCAGTTATCAGGGAAGGTCCTACAATGAGCAGTTCTTC
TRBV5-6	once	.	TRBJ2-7	CASSTLPGEQYF	TGTGCCAGCAGCACCCTTCCGGGCGAGCAGTACTTC
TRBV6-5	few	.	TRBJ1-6	CASSPRGSYNSPLHF	TGTGCCAGCAGCCCAAGGGGCTCCTATAATTCACCCCTCCACTTT
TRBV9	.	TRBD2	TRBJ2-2	CASTRGGGYTGELFF	TGTGCCAGCACCCGGGGGGGAGGTTACACCGGGGAGCTGTTTTTT
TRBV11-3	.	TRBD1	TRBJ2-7	CASSPRGQKSYEQYF	TGTGCCAGCAGCCCCAGGGGACAGAAATCCTACGAGCAGTACTTC
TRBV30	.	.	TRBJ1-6	CAWNSRGNSPLHF	TGTGCCTGGAACTCAAGGGGAAATTCACCCCTCCACTTT
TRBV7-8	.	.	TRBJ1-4	CASSSGIGGKLFF	TGTGCCAGCAGCTCAGGGATCGGGGGAAAACTGTTTTTT
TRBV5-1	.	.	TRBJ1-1	CASSLHRGKGTEAFF	TGCGCCAGCAGCTTGCATAGGGGGAAGGGCACTGAAGCTTTCTTT
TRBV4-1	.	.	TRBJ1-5	CASSQVIGGSNQPQHF	TGCGCCAGCAGCCAAGTAATCGGAGGTAGCAATCAGCCCCAGCATTTT
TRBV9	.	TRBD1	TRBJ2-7	CASGRTGKSYEQYF	TGTGCCAGCGGGAGGACAGGGAAATCCTACGAGCAGTACTTC
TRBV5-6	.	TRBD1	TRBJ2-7	CASSSGRGGQEQYF	TGTGCCAGCAGCTCGGGTCGAGGGGGCCAAGAGCAGTACTTC
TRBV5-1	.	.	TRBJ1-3	CASSLGGRISGNTIYF	TGCGCCAGCAGCTTGGGGGGTAGGATCTCTGGAAACACCATATATTTT
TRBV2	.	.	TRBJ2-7	CASSENGPSYEQYF	TGTGCCAGCAGTGAAAACGGGCCCAGCTACGAGCAGTACTTC
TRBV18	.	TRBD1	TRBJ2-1	CASSLGSDRVSEQFF	TGTGCCAGCTCACTTGGTAGCGACAGGGTGAGTGAGCAGTTCTTC
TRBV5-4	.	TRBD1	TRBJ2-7	CASSPQGAHEQYF	TGTGCCAGCAGTCCCCAGGGGGCCCACGAGCAGTACTTC
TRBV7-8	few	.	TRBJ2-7	CASSSSGPSSYEQYF	TGTGCCAGCAGCTCATCCGGACCCAGTTCCTACGAGCAGTACTTC
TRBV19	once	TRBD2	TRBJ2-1	CASMRAGGYEQFF	TGTGCCAGTATGAGGGCGGGGGGCTATGAGCAGTTCTTC
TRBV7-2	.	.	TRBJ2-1	CASSLDWARDEQFF	TGTGCCAGCAGCTTGGACTGGGCTCGGGATGAGCAGTTCTTC
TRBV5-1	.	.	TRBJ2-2	CASRLYGLTGELFF	TGCGCCAGCAGGCTGTACGGCCTCACCGGGGAGCTGTTTTTT
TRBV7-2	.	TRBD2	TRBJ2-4	CASSLRVAGGRNIQYF	TGTGCCAGCAGCTTAAGGGTAGCGGGAGGGAGAAACATTCAGTACTTC
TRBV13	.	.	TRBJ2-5	CASSFYRARGYQETQYF	TGTGCCAGCAGCTTCTACAGGGCCCGGGGGTACCAAGAGACCCAGTACTTC
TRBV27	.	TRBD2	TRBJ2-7	CASSPILPGLGFSEQYF	TGTGCCAGCAGTCCTATCCTACCGGGACTAGGGTTTTCCGAGCAGTACTTC
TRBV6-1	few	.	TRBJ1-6	CAGNSPLHF	TGTGCCGGAAATTCACCCCTCCACTTT
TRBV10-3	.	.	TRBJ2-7	CAISPVGQSIRAGSPSYEQYF	TGTGCCATCAGTCCTGTGGGACAGAGTATACGGGCGGGATCCCCCTCCTACGAGCAGTACTTC